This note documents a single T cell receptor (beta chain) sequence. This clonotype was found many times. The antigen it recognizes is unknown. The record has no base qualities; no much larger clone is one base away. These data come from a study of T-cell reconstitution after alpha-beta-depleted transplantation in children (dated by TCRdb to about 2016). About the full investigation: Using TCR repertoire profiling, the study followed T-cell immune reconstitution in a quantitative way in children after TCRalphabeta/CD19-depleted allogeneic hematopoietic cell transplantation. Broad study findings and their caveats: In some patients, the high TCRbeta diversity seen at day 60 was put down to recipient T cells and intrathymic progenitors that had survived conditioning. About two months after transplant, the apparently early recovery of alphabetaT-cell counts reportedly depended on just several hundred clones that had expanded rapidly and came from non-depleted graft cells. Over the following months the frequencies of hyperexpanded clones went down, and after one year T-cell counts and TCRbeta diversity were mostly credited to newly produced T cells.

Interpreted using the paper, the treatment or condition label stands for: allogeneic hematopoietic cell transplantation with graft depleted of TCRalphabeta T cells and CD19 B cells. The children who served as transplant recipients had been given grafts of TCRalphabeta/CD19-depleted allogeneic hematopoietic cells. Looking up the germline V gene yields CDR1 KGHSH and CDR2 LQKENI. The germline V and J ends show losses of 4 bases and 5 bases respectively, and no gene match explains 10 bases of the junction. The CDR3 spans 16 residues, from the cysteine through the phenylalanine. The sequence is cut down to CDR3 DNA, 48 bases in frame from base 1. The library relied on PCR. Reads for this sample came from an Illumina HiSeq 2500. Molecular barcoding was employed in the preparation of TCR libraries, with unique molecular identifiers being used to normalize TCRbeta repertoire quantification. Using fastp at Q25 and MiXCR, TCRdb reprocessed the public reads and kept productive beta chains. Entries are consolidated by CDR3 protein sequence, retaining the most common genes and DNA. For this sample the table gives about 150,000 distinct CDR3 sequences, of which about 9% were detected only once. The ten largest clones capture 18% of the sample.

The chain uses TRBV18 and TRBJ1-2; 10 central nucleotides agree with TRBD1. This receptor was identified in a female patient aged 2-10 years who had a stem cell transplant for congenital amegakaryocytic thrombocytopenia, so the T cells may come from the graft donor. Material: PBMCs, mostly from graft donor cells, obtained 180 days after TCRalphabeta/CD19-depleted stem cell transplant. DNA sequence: TGTGCCAGCTCACTGACAGGGGGCAATATGAAGTATGGCTACACCTTC. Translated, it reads CASSLTGGNMKYGYTF.